This T cell receptor beta chain was sequenced in a study of cytomegalovirus exposure and HLA in healthy donors. Trimming shortened V by 1 base and J by 1 base, and 13 bases separated the two germline ends. In germline, CDR1 is MDHEN, CDR2 SYDVKM. The CDR3 spans 16 residues. Study-wide results and caveats: A later analysis appeared to link common viral pathogens to several of the most significant clusters.

Turning to this clone: No antigen is known for it.

Use of 60 Vbeta and 13 Jbeta primers characterized the PCR. Generated by immunoSEQ multiplex PCR, the TCRdb table keeps only in-frame clones and is missing some. This sample carries roughly 120,000 clones, 9.5% of them seen once, and the ten largest clones take less than 4%. This sequence originates from a man between 25 and 39 years old in good health and CMV-seronegative. The V call is TRBV28, the J call TRBJ1-2; possible D gene TRBD1, 5 bases. Sequencing was done on a sample of PBMCs. The CDR3 sequence is CASSLFRQGYNYGYTF. The CDR3 nucleotides read TGTGCCAGCAGTTTATTTCGGCAGGGTTATAACTATGGCTACACCTTC.